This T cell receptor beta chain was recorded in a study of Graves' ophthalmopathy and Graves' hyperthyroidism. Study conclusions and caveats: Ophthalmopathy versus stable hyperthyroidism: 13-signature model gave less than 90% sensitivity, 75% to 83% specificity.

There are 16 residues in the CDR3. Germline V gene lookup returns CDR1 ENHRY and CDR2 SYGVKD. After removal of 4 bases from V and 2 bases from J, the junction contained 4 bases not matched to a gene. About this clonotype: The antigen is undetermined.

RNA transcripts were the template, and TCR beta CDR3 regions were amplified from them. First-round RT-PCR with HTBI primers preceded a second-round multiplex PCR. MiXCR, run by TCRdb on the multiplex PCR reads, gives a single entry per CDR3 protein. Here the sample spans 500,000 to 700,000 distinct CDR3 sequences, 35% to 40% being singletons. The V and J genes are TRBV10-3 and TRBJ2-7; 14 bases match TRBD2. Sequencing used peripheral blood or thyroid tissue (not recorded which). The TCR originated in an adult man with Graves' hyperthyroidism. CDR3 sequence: CAISGTSGGTAYEQYF. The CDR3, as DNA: TGTGCCATCAGTGGGACTAGCGGGGGGACAGCCTACGAGCAGTACTTC.